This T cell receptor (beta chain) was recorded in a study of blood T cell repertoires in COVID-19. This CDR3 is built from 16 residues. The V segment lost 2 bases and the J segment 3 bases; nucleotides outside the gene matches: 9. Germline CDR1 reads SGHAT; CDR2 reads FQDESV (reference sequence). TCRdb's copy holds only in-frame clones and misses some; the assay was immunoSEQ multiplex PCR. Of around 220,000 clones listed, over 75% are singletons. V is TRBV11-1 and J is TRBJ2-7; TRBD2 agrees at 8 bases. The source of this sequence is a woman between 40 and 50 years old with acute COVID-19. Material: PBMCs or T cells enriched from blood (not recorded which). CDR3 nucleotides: TGTGCCAGCAGCTTATTGGCGGGAGGCAATGGCTACGAGCAGTACTTC. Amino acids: CASSLLAGGNGYEQYF.